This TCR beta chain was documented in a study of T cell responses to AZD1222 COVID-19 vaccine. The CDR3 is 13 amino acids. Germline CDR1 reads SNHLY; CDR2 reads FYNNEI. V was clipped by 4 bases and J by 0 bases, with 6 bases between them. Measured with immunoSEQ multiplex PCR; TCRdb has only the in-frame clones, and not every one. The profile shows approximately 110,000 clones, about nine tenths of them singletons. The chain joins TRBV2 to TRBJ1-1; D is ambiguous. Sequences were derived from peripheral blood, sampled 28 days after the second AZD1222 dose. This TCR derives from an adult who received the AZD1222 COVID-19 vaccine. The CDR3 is CASSVMMNTEAFF. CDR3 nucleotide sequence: TGTGCCAGCAGTGTCATGATGAACACTGAAGCTTTCTTT.